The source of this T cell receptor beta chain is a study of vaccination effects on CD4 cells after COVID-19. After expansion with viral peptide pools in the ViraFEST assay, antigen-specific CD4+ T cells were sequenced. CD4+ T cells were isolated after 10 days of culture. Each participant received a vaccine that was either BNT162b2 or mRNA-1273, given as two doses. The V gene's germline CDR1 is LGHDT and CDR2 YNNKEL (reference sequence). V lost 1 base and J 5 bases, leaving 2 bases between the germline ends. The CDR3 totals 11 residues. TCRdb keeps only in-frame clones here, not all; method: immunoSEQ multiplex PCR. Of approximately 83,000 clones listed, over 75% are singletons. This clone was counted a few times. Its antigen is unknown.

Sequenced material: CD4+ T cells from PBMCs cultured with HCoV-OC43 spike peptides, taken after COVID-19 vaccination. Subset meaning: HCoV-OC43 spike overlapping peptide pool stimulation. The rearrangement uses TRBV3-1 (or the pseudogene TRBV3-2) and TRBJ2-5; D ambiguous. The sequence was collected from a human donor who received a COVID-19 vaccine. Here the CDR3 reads CASSQVETQYF. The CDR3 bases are TGTGCCAGCAGCCAAGTTGAGACCCAGTACTTC.